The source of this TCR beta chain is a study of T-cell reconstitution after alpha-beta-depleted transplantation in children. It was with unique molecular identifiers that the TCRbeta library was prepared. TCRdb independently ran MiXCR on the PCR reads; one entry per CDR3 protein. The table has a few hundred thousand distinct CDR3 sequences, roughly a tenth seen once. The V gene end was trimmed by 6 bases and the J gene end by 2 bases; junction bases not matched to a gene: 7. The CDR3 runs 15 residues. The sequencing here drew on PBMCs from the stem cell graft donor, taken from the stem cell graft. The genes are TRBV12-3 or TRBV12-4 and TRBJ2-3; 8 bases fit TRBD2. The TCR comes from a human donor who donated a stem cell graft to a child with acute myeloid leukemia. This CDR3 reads CASRKAGVNTDTQYF. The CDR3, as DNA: TGTGCCAGCAGGAAAGCGGGAGTTAACACAGATACGCAGTATTTT.